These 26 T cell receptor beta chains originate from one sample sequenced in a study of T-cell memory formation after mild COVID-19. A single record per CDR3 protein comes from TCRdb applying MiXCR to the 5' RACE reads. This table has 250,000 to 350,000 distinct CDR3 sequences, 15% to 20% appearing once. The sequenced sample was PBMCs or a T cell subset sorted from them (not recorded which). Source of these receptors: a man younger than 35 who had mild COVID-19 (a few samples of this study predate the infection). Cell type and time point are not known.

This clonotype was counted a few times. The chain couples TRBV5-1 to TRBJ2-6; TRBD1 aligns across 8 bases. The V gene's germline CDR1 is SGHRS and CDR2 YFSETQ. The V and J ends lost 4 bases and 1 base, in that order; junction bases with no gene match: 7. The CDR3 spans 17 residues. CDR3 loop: CASSPGTGLSGANVLTF. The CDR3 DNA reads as TGCGCCAGCAGCCCAGGGACAGGACTATCTGGGGCCAACGTCCTGACTTTC. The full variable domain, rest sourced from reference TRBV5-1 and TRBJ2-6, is KAGVTQTPRYLIKTRGQQVTLSCSPISGHRSVSWYQQTPGQGLQFLFEYFSETQRNKGNFPGRFSGRQFSNSRSEMNVSTLELGDSALYLCASSPGTGLSGANVLTFGAGSRLTVL.

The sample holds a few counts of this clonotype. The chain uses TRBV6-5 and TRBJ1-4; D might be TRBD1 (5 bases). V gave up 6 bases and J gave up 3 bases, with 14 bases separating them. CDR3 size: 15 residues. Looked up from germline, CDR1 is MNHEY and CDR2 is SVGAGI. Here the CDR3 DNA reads TGTGCCAGCAGACCCGGGACGGCCTCTAATGAAAAACTGTTTTTT. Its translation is CASRPGTASNEKLFF.

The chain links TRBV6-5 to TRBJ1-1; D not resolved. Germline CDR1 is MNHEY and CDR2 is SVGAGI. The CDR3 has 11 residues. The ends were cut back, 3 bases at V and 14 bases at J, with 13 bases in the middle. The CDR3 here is CASSYDLISFF. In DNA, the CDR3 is TGTGCCAGCAGTTATGATTTGATCTCCTTCTTT.

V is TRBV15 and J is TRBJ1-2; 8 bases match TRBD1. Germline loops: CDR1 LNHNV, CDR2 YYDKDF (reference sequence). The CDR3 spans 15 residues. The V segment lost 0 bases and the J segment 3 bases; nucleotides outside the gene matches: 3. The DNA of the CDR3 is TGTGCCACCAGCAGAGATCCGACAGGGGACTATGGCTACACCTTC. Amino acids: CATSRDPTGDYGYTF.

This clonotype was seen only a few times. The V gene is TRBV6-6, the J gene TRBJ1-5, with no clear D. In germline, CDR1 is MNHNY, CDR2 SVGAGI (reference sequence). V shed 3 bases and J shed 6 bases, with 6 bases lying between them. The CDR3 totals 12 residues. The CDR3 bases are TGTGCCAGCAGTTATGTTGGTCAGCCCCAGCATTTT. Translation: CASSYVGQPQHF.

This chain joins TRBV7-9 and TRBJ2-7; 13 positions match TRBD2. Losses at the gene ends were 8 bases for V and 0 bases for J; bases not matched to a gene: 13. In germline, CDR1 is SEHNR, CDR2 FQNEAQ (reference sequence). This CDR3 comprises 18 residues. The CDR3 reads CASRGDGTSGASSYEQYF. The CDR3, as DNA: TGTGCCAGCCGTGGGGACGGGACTAGCGGGGCTAGCTCCTACGAGCAGTACTTC. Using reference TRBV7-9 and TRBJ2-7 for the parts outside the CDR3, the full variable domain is DTGVSQNPRHKITKRGQNVTFRCDPISEHNRLYWYRQTLGQGPEFLTYFQNEAQLEKSRLLSDRFSAERPKGSFSTLEIQRTEQGDSAMYLCASRGDGTSGASSYEQYFGPGTRLTVT.

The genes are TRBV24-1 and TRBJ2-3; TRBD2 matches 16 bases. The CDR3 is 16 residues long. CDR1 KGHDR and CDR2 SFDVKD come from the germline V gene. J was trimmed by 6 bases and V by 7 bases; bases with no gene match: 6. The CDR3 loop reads CATSDTGLAGGDTQYF. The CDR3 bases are TGTGCCACCAGCGATACGGGACTAGCGGGGGGGGATACGCAGTATTTT.

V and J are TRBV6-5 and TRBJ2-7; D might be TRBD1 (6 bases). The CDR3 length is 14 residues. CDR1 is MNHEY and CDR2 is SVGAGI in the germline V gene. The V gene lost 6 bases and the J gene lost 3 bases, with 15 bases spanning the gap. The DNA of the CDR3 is TGTGCCAGCAGCCCCGACAGGTCGAACTACGAGCAGTACTTC. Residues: CASSPDRSNYEQYF.

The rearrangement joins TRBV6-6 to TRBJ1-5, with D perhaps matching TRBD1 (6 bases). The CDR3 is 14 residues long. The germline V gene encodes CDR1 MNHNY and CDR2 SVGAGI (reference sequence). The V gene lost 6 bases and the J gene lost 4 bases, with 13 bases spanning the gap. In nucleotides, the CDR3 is TGTGCCAGCAGCCGGACAGTACTGAATCAGCCCCAGCATTTT. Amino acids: CASSRTVLNQPQHF.

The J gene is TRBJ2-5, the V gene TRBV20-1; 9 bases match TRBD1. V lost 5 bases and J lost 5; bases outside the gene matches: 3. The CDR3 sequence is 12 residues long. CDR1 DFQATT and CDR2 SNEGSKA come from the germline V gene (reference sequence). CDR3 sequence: CSAPDRGETQYF. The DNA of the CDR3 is TGCAGTGCTCCAGACAGGGGGGAGACCCAGTACTTC.

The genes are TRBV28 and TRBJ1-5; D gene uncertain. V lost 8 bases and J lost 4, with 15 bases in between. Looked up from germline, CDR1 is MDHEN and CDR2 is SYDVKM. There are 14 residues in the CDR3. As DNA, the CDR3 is TGTGCCAGCCGAAGAGTGACGGGGAATCAGCCCCAGCATTTT. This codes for CASRRVTGNQPQHF.

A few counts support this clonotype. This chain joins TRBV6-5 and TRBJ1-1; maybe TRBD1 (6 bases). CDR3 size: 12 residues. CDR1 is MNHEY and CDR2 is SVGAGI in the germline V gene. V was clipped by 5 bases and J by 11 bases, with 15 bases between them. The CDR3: CASSPGTFAAFF. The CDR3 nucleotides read TGTGCCAGCAGTCCCGGGACATTCGCGGCTTTCTTT.

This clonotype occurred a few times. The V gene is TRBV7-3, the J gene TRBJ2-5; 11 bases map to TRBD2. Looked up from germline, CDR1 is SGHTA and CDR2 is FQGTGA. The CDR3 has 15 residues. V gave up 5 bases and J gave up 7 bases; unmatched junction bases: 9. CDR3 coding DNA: TGTGCCAGCAGCCCGACTAGCGGGGAGCCCTGGACCCAGTACTTC. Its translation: CASSPTSGEPWTQYF.

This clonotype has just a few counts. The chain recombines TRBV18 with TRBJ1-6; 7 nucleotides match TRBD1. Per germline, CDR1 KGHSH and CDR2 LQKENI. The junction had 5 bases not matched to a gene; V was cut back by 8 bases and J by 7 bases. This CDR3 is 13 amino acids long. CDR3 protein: CASGDSSNSPLHF. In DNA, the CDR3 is TGTGCCAGCGGGGACAGTTCCAATTCACCCCTCCACTTT.

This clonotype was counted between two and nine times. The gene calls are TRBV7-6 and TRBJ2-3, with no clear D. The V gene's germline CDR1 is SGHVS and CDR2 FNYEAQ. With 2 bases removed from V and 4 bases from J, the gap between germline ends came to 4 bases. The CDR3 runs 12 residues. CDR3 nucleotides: TGTGCCAGCAGCTTATGGTCAGATACGCAGTATTTT. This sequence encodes CASSLWSDTQYF. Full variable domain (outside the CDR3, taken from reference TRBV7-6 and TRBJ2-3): GAGVSQSPRYKVTKRGQDVALRCDPISGHVSLYWYRQALGQGPEFLTYFNYEAQQDKSGLPNDRFSAERPEGSISTLTIQRTEQRDSAMYRCASSLWSDTQYFGPGTRLTVL.

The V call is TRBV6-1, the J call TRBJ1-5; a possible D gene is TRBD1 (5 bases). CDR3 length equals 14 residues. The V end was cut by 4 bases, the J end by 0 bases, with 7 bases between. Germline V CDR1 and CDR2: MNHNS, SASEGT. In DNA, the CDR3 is TGTGCCAGCAGTGGCAGGGTTAGCAATCAGCCCCAGCATTTT. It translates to CASSGRVSNQPQHF.

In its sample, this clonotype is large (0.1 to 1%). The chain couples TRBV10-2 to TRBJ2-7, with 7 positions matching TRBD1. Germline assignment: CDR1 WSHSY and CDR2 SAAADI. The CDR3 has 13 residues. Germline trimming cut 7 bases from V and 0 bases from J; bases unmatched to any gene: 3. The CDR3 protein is CASMTGHSYEQYF. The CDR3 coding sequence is TGCGCCAGCATGACAGGGCACTCCTACGAGCAGTACTTC.

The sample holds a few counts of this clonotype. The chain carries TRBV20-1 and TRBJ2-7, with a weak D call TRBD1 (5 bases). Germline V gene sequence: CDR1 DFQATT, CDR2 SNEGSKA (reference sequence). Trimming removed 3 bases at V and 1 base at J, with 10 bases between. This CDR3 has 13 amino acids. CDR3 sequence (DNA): TGCAGTGCTAGTGGCAGGGCTTCCTACGAGCAGTACTTC. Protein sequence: CSASGRASYEQYF.

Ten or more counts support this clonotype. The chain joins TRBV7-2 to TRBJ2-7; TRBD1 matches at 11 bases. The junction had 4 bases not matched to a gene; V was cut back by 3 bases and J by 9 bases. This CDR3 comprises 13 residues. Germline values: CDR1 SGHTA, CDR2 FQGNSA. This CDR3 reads CASSLGTGGRQYF. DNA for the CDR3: TGTGCCAGCAGCTTGGGGACAGGGGGTAGGCAGTACTTC.

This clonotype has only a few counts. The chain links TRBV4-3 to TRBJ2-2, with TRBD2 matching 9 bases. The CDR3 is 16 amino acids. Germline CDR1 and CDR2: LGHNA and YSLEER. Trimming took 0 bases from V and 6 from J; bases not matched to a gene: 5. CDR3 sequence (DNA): TGCGCCAGCAGCCAAGAGGCGGGGGGGAGCCCCGGGGAGCTGTTTTTT. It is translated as CASSQEAGGSPGELFF.

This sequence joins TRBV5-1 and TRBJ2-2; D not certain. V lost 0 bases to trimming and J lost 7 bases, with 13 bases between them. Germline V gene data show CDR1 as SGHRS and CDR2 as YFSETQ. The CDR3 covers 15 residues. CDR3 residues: CASSLGPDMSGELFF. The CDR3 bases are TGCGCCAGCAGCTTGGGGCCAGATATGAGCGGGGAGCTGTTTTTT.

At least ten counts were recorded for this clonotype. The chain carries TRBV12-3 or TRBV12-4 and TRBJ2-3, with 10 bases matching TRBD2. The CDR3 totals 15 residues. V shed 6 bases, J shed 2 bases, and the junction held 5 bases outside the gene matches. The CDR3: CASRSGGGTTDTQYF. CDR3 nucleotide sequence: TGTGCCAGCAGAAGCGGGGGGGGTACCACAGATACGCAGTATTTT.

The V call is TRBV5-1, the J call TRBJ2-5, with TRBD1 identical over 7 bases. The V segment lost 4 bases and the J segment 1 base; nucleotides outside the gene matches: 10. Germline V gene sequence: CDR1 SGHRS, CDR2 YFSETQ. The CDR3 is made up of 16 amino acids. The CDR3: CASSNSGGLGQETQYF. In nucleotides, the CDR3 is TGCGCCAGCAGCAATTCAGGGGGATTGGGCCAAGAGACCCAGTACTTC.

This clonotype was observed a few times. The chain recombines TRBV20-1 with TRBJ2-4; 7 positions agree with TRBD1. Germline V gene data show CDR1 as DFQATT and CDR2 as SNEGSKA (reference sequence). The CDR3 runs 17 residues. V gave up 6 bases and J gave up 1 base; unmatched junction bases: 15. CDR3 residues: CSALSLDRLPAKNIQYF. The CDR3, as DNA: TGCAGTGCCCTCTCATTGGACAGGCTTCCGGCCAAAAACATTCAGTACTTC.

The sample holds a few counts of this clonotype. Here the CDR3 reads CAISESGSNYGYTF. The CDR3 DNA reads as TGTGCCATCAGTGAGTCCGGGTCTAACTATGGCTACACCTTC. This chain uses TRBV10-3 with TRBJ1-2; D is unresolved. The CDR3 is 14 amino acids. Per germline, CDR1 ENHRY and CDR2 SYGVKD. V was pared by 0 bases and J by 0 bases, with 5 bases between.

The CDR3 DNA reads as TGTGCCAGCAGCTGGGCCGGGACTGGAGGTCCGGAGCAGTTCTTC. This translates into CASSWAGTGGPEQFF. The rearrangement uses TRBV5-4 and TRBJ2-1, with a possible D match to TRBD2 (6 bases). Germline-derived CDR1 and CDR2 are SGHNT and YYREEE (reference sequence). Trimming pared 3 bases from V and 10 bases from J, leaving 20 bases between. This CDR3 has 15 amino acids.